This record looks at one T cell receptor beta chain sequence and its context. Its antigen has not been determined. Base-call qualities are not available, and no considerably larger clone is one nucleotide away. The CDR3 regions of human TCRbeta chains were analyzed by immunosequencing. Concerning the study's data processing: TCRs in the repertoires were compared against a reference library of SARS-CoV-2-specific TCRs that had been generated with the MIRA antigen-specificity platform. Breadth was defined as the fraction of unique TCRs that were SARS-CoV-2-associated. Depth was defined as the fraction of total T cells that were SARS-CoV-2-associated. Using the MIRA data, each spike-specific TCR was assigned both to the spike region to which the TCR was reactive and to a CD4 or CD8 class. Log10-transformed breadth and depth values were compared by one-way ANOVA with Sidak's multiple comparisons tests. The source is immuneACCESS, and TCRdb retained only in-frame sequences with V and J called. Part of the clones is not carried over; for the studies checked, unresolved V genes explain less than half of this, and the remainder is unexplained. That table furnishes V, J and clone size, whereas the DNA furnished D and trimming. The sample records about 200,000 clones, approximately 93% of which are singletons. Approximately 1% of the sample belongs to the ten largest clones.

The data derive from a study of T cell responses to AZD1222 COVID-19 vaccine (dated by TCRdb to 2020 to 2022). Background for the entire study: A total of more than 230 trial participants underwent TCR sequencing, of whom nearly 210 received two doses of AZD1222 and about 25 received two doses of the MenACWY control vaccine. Trial participants were enrolled by age into 18-55, 56-69 and 70-plus year subgroups, with roughly 160, 29 and 62 TCR-sequenced participants respectively. Overall study outcomes, separate from this receptor: Most participants were white British and females outnumbered males, and the authors suggested that clonal diversity may have been underestimated. Only six AZD1222 recipients were SARS-CoV-2 seropositive at baseline, limiting conclusions about previously exposed vaccinees. After two AZD1222 doses, both the breadth and the depth of spike-specific TCRs were significantly higher than at day 0 and than in MenACWY recipients. The 56-69-year group was small, and its depth increase did not reach significance, likely because of low power. Because no day 14 peak-response samples were available, the repertoires could be characterized only after the peak T cell response. The vaccine-associated CD4 TCRs covered the entire spike protein, and the dominant responses fell in regions 160-218 and 743-854. Reportedly, almost half of the unique spike-specific TCRs recognized epitopes lying outside the regions that are mutated in the B.1.351 and B.1.1.7 variants.

The time point label corresponds to: about 28 days (+/-7) after the second vaccine dose. Because spike-specific TCR depth and breadth did not differ between the two schedules, AZD1222 recipients who got a second dose at roughly 4 weeks were pooled with those who got a second dose at roughly 12 weeks. Samples from vaccinated people were obtained from the UK trials COV001 and COV002, which included a single-blind randomized controlled phase 2/3 trial of AZD1222 (ChAdOx1 nCoV-19) in healthy adults. Trial participant PBMC samples were collected at day 0 and day 28 after the second dose for TCRbeta chain sequencing. Its CDR3 holds 13 amino acids, cysteine through phenylalanine. CDR3 DNA is the only sequence kept; it has 39 bases, read in frame from the first base. The germline V gene gives CDR1 as MGHRA and CDR2 as YSYEKL. V drops 1 base and J drops 8 bases, leaving 9 bases in between.

Recombination linked TRBV4-1 to TRBJ1-5, with the D gene too uncertain to name. This material consisted of peripheral blood, taken 28 days after the second AZD1222 dose. The sequence derives from an adult who received the AZD1222 COVID-19 vaccine. At the DNA level, the sequence is TGCGCCAGCAGCCAAGGACCCGATGAGCCCCAGCATTTT. This sequence encodes CASSQGPDEPQHF.